What follows describes a single T cell receptor (beta chain). Its antigen remains unknown. Primed by a sample-barcoded 5' primer and a J-beta primer mix, a second PCR proceeded for roughly 6 to 12 cycles. TCRdb redid the calling of the 5' RACE reads with MiXCR, one entry per CDR3 protein. The sample has 550,000 to 650,000 distinct CDR3 sequences, over 25% seen once; the top ten hold about 3.9%. These data are taken from a study of blood T cells in healthy people across ages. The CDR3 has 13 amino acids. Per germline, CDR1 ENHRY and CDR2 SYGVKD. V was trimmed by 2 bases and J by 12 bases, leaving 16 bases between them. Study-level points and caveats: Long-lived donors carried more naive CD4+ cells and greater diversity than aged donors.

A further study also used this sample, focusing on T cells of mothers and their children. Turning to that study: The people who donated were three healthy Caucasian mothers and their six children.

This chain joins TRBV10-3 and TRBJ2-5; tentatively, D is TRBD2 (5 bases). The origin of this receptor is a boy younger than 10 in good health. Sequencing was carried out using blood. This CDR3 is CAISERTPPGEYF. Written as DNA, the CDR3 is TGTGCCATCAGTGAGAGGACTCCTCCCGGGGAGTACTTC.